This T cell receptor (beta chain) originates from a study of cytomegalovirus exposure and HLA in healthy donors. J gave up 3 bases and V 4 bases, and 3 bases lay outside the gene matches. Germline V gives CDR1 SEHNR, CDR2 FQNEAQ (reference sequence). This CDR3 region has 15 residues. The data were produced by immunoSEQ multiplex PCR, yet TCRdb's version contains in-frame clones alone and is incomplete. The sample contains more than 110,000 clones, approximately 85% of which appear only once. The specimen was PBMCs. V and J are TRBV7-9 and TRBJ1-6; 7 positions agree with TRBD1. The sequence came from a woman in her twenties or thirties in good health and CMV-seronegative. CDR3 in DNA: TGTGCCAGCAGCTCGGGACAGAACTATAATTCACCCCTCCACTTT. Its protein product is CASSSGQNYNSPLHF.